This T cell receptor (beta chain) derives from a study of radiation and T cells in renal cell carcinoma. Study context: Nephrectomy followed 15 Gy stereotactic body radiation by 4 weeks.

Time point indicated: blood 2 weeks post-SBRT. Treatment indicated: 15 Gy SBRT to primary tumor, nephrectomy 4 weeks later. For this clone: What it recognizes is unknown.

Study observations and caveats: In blood, top tumor clones expanded by 2 weeks, shrinking by 4. Baseline intratumoral clonotype presence is unknown without pretreatment biopsies.

Sequencing was performed with immunoSEQ multiplex PCR; in TCRdb, only in-frame clones are kept and a portion is missing. The sample lists tens of thousands of clones, roughly 85% occurring once. The origin of this receptor is a woman aged 45-59 years with renal cell carcinoma. The source material was blood, sampled from a patient whose treatment included radiotherapy and nephrectomy.

CDR3 coding DNA: TGCGCCAGCACCCCAGGGACAGGGGAGGGAGATACGCAGTATTTT. Its protein is CASTPGTGEGDTQYF. The chain combines TRBV5-1 with TRBJ2-3; 10 bases fit TRBD1. Germline lookup yields CDR1 SGHRS and CDR2 YFSETQ. The V gene end was trimmed by 6 bases and the J gene end by 5 bases; junction bases not matched to a gene: 9. The CDR3 extends over 15 amino acids. Full variable domain (remainder filled in from reference TRBV5-1 and TRBJ2-3): KAGVTQTPRYLIKTRGQQVTLSCSPISGHRSVSWYQQTPGQGLQFLFEYFSETQRNKGNFPGRFSGRQFSNSRSEMNVSTLELGDSALYLCASTPGTGEGDTQYFGPGTRLTVL.